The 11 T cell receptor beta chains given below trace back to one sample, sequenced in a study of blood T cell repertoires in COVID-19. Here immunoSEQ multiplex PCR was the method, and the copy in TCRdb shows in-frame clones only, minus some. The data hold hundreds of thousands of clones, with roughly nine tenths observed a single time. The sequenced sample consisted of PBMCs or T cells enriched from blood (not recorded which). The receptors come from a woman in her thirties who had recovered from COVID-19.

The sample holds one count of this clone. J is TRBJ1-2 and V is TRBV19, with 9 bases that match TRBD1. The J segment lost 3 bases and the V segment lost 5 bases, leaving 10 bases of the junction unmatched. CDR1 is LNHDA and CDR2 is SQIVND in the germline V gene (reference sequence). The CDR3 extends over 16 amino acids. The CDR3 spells CASSVGTGFEDYGYTF. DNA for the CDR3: TGTGCCAGTAGTGTCGGGACAGGGTTTGAAGACTATGGCTACACCTTC.

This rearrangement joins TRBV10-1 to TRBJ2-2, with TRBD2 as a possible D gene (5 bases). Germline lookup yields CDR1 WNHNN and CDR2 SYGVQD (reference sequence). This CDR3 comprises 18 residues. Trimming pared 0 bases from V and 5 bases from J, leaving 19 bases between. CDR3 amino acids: CASSESRTPSRRTGELFF. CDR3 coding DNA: TGCGCCAGCAGTGAGTCGCGAACTCCCTCAAGGAGGACCGGGGAGCTGTTTTTT.

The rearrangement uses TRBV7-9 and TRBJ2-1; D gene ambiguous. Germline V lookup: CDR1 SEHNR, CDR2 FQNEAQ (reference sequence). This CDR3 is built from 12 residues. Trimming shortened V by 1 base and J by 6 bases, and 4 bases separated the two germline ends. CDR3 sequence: CASSLERNEQFF. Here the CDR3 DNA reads TGTGCCAGCAGCTTAGAGCGCAATGAGCAGTTCTTC.

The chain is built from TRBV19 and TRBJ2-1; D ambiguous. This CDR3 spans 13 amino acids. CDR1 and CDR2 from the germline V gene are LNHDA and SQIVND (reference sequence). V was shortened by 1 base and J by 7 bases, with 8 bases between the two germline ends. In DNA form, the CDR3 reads TGTGCCAGTAGTATAGTCCCTCGGAATGAGCAGTTCTTC. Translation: CASSIVPRNEQFF. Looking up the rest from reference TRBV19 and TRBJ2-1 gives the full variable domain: DGGITQSPKYLFRKEGQNVTLSCEQNLNHDAMYWYRQDPGQGLRLIYYSQIVNDFQKGDIAEGYSVSREKKESFPLTVTSAQKNPTAFYLCASSIVPRNEQFFGPGTRLTVL.

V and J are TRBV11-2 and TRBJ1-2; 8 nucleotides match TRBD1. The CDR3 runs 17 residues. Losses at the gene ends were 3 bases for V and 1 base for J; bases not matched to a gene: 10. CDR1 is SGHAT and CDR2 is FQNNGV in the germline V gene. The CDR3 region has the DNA TGTGCCAGCAGCTTCTCAACTTGGGACAGGAGTAACTATGGCTACACCTTC. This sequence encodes CASSFSTWDRSNYGYTF.

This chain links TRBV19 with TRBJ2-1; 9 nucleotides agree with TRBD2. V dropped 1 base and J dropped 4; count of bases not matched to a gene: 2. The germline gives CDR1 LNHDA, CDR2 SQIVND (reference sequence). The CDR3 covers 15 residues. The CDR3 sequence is CASSIGLADYNEQFF. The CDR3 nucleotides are TGTGCCAGTAGTATAGGACTAGCGGATTACAATGAGCAGTTCTTC.

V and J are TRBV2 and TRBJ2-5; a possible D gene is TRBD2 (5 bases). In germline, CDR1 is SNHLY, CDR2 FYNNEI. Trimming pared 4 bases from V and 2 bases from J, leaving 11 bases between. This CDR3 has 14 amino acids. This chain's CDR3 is CASSGLTTQETQYF. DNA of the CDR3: TGTGCCAGCAGTGGACTAACAACTCAAGAGACCCAGTACTTC.

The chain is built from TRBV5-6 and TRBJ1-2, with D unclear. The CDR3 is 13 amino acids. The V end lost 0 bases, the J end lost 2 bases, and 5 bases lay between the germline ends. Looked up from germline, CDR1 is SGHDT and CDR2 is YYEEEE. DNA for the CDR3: TGTGCCAGCAGCTTGGCCAGAAACTATGGCTACACCTTC. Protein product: CASSLARNYGYTF. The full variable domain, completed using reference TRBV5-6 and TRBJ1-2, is DAGVTQSPTHLIKTRGQQVTLRCSPKSGHDTVSWYQQALGQGPQFIFQYYEEEERQRGNFPDRFSGHQFPNYSSELNVNALLLGDSALYLCASSLARNYGYTFGSGTRLTVV.

The CDR3 DNA reads TGTGCCAGCAGTCAAAAAAACCGACTAGCGGGCACAGATACGCAGTATTTT. This gives the protein CASSQKNRLAGTDTQYF. The V gene is TRBV6-2 or TRBV6-3, the J gene TRBJ2-3; 9 nucleotides align to TRBD2. The germline CDR1 and CDR2 sequences are MNHEY and SVGEGT. The CDR3 consists of 17 residues. V lost 5 bases, J lost 1 base, and 10 bases stayed unmatched.

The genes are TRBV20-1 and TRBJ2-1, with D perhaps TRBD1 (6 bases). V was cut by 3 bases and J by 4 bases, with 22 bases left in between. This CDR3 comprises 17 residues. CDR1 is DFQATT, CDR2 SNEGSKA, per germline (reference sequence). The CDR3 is CSASRVRGEEVYNEQFF. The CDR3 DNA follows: TGCAGTGCTAGTCGAGTCAGGGGTGAAGAGGTTTACAATGAGCAGTTCTTC.

The CDR3: CASSFAGEETQYF. The CDR3 nucleotides read TGTGCCAGCAGCTTTGCGGGAGAGGAGACCCAGTACTTC. The genes are TRBV7-9 and TRBJ2-5; 7 bases align to TRBD2. Germline V gene data show CDR1 as SEHNR and CDR2 as FQNEAQ (reference sequence). This CDR3 has 13 amino acids. J lost 5 bases, V lost 3 bases, and 3 bases had no gene match.